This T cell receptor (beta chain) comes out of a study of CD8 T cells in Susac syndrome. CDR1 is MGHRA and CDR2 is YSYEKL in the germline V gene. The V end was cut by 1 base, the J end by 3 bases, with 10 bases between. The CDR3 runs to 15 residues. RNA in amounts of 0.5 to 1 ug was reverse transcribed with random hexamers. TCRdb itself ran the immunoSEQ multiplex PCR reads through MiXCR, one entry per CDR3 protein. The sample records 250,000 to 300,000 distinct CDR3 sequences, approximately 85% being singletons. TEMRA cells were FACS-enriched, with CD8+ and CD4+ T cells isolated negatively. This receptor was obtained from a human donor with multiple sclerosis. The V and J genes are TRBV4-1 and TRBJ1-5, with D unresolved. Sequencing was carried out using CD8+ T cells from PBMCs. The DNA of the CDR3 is TGCGCCAGCAGCCAAGTGGTCGGGTTCAATCAGCCCCAGCATTTT. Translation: CASSQVVGFNQPQHF.